Listed below are T cell receptor beta chains from one sample, sequenced in a study of CD8+ T cells in alopecia areata. Libraries were prepared by immunoSEQ multiplex PCR; TCRdb keeps only in-frame clonotypes and omits some of them. Of more than 200,000 clones in the sample, around 66% were seen once. The input for sequencing was CD4+ T cells sorted from blood, taken at week 4, from a patient treated with tofacitinib. Every receptor here comes from a human donor with alopecia areata. The CDR3 runs from the conserved cysteine through the conserved F or W. D genes are given only for firm matches. Rows give clone size only sometimes, using once, few, many, or a class for an expanded clone.

size	D	V	J	DNA	CDR3
.	TRBD1	TRBV30	TRBJ2-7	TGTGCCTGGAGTAGGACAGGGGCCTACGAGCAGTACTTC	CAWSRTGAYEQYF
.	.	TRBV4-1	TRBJ1-2	TGCGCCAGCAGCCAAGCCGTGGCGGGAAAAGGCTACACCTTC	CASSQAVAGKGYTF
few	.	TRBV29-1	TRBJ1-4	TGCAGCGTGCACCTATCTGAAAAACTGTTTTTT	CSVHLSEKLFF
few	TRBD1	TRBV5-1	TRBJ2-5	TGCGCCAGCAGCTCGCACAGGGGGGAGACCCAGTACTTC	CASSSHRGETQYF
.	.	TRBV13	TRBJ1-5	TGTGCCAGCAGCTTAGGACAGTCTTACAATCAGCCCCAGCATTTT	CASSLGQSYNQPQHF
.	.	TRBV19	TRBJ2-6	TGTGCCAGTTGGTACTCTGGGGCCAACGTCCTGACTTTC	CASWYSGANVLTF
.	TRBD1	TRBV30	TRBJ1-6	TGTGCCTGGAGCCGGGACAGGGCGGGTTCACCCCTCCACTTT	CAWSRDRAGSPLHF
.	.	TRBV4-3	TRBJ1-6	TGCGCCAGCAGTCAGGTTAATTCACCCCTCCACTTT	CASSQVNSPLHF
few	TRBD1	TRBV6-6	TRBJ2-7	TGTGCCAGCAGTACCGGACAGGGCGTGAACGAGCAGTACTTC	CASSTGQGVNEQYF
.	.	TRBV23-1	TRBJ2-6	TGCGCCAGCAGTCAAATTACTGGGGCCAACGTCCTGACTTTC	CASSQITGANVLTF
once	TRBD1	TRBV5-1	TRBJ1-6	TGCGCCAGCAGCGGGTCGGGACAGGGGCTAAATTCACCCCTCCACTTT	CASSGSGQGLNSPLHF
few	.	TRBV4-2	TRBJ2-3	TGTGCCAGCAGCCAACCAATGATCTGGGGGGACACAGATACGCAGTATTTT	CASSQPMIWGDTDTQYF
.	TRBD2	TRBV4-3	TRBJ2-1	TGCGCCAGCATAACTAGCGGGGATCTCGAAGATGAGCAGTTCTTC	CASITSGDLEDEQFF
few	.	TRBV30	TRBJ2-1	TGTGCCTCCCGTAGGAGCTACAATGAGCAGTTCTTC	CASRRSYNEQFF
.	.	TRBV28	TRBJ2-1	TGTGCCAGCAGTAGGAGGTACGAGCAGTTCTTC	CASSRRYEQFF
.	.	TRBV4-1	TRBJ1-2	TGCGCCAGCAGCCAAGCAAGGAACTATGGCTACACCTTC	CASSQARNYGYTF
.	TRBD1	TRBV5-4	TRBJ1-5	TGTGCCAGCAGCTCGGACAGGGATCAGCCCCAGCATTTT	CASSSDRDQPQHF
.	TRBD1	TRBV29-1	TRBJ1-6	TGCAGCGTTGAAGGGACAGGGGGATCGGATTCACCCCTCCACTTT	CSVEGTGGSDSPLHF
once	TRBD1	TRBV6-6	TRBJ2-5	TGTGCCAGCAGTCCAGGACAGGCTTGGGAGACCCAGTACTTC	CASSPGQAWETQYF
.	.	TRBV6-4	TRBJ2-3	TGTGCCAGCAGTGACTCGGCCAGCCAAGGCACAGATACGCAGTATTTT	CASSDSASQGTDTQYF
few	.	TRBV27	TRBJ1-6	TGTGCCAGCAGGGGCGGGGCAGGTTCACCCCTCCACTTT	CASRGGAGSPLHF
.	.	TRBV2	TRBJ2-3	TGTGCCAGCAGTGAAGGCCTCCGTACGCAGTATTTT	CASSEGLRTQYF
.	.	TRBV23-1	TRBJ1-2	TGCGCCAGTTCGAGCTACACCTTC	CASSSYTF
.	TRBD1	TRBV19	TRBJ2-1	TGTGCCAGTAAGCCTAGCCAGGGGGTGATGAGGAATGAGCAGTTCTTC	CASKPSQGVMRNEQFF
few	.	TRBV30	TRBJ1-1	TGTGCCTGGAGCCGGGGGGTGGGCACTGAAGCTTTCTTT	CAWSRGVGTEAFF
.	TRBD1	TRBV6-5	TRBJ1-6	TGTGCCAGCAGTTACCCGGGACAGAATAATTCACCCCTCCACTTT	CASSYPGQNNSPLHF
.	.	TRBV5-4	TRBJ2-5	TGTGCCAGCAGCCAGACCTCCGAGACCCAGTACTTC	CASSQTSETQYF
few	TRBD1	TRBV5-1	TRBJ2-5	TGCGCCAGCAGGAAGCCGGGACAGGGAGAGACCCAGTACTTC	CASRKPGQGETQYF
once	.	TRBV6-5	TRBJ2-7	TGTGCCAGCAGTACAAGATCCTACGAGCAGTACTTC	CASSTRSYEQYF
few	.	TRBV6-5	TRBJ2-6	TGTGCCAGCAGTTACGTGGGGACTGGGGCCAACGTCCTGACTTTC	CASSYVGTGANVLTF
.	.	TRBV29-1	TRBJ1-5	TGCAGCGTTAGGGCAAATAGCAATCAGCCCCAGCATTTT	CSVRANSNQPQHF
.	TRBD1	TRBV30	TRBJ2-2	TGTGCCTGGAGGGGGACAGGGACCGGGGAGCTGTTTTTT	CAWRGTGTGELFF
.	TRBD1	TRBV29-1	TRBJ1-2	TGCAGCGTTGATGGGACAGGAGATAACTATGGCTACACCTTC	CSVDGTGDNYGYTF
few	TRBD1	TRBV4-1	TRBJ1-2	TGCGCCAGCAGCCGGGCCCAGGGGGTCGAGGGCTACACCTTC	CASSRAQGVEGYTF
.	TRBD1	TRBV30	TRBJ1-4	TGTGCCTGGAAACAGGGGGGTGAAAAACTGTTTTTT	CAWKQGGEKLFF
few	TRBD1	TRBV10-3	TRBJ2-5	TGTGCCTCGAGGACAGGGGAAGAGACCCAGTACTTC	CASRTGEETQYF
.	.	TRBV19	TRBJ1-2	TGTGCCAGTAGTATTTCGATGGCTGTGGGGTATGGCTACACCTTC	CASSISMAVGYGYTF
once	.	TRBV30	TRBJ1-6	TGTGCCTGGAGTATGTTTGGCAGGGCTTTGGATTCACCCCTCCACTTT	CAWSMFGRALDSPLHF
few	.	TRBV9	TRBJ1-5	TGTGCCAGCAGCGTAGGTCCAGGGGAGGGTCAGCCCCAGCATTTT	CASSVGPGEGQPQHF
.	.	TRBV13	TRBJ2-2	TGTGCCAGCAGCCTGTCTAACACCGGGGAGCTGTTTTTT	CASSLSNTGELFF
.	.	TRBV30	TRBJ2-2	TGTGCCTGGAGTGTGGGGGGTTTGGGCACCGGGGAGCTGTTTTTT	CAWSVGGLGTGELFF
.	.	TRBV18	TRBJ2-7	TGTGCCAGCTCACCACCGAAACCTCCCTACGAGCAGTACTTC	CASSPPKPPYEQYF
.	.	TRBV7-9	TRBJ2-3	TGTGCCAGCAGCTTAGGGGCGGCGGATACGCAGTATTTT	CASSLGAADTQYF
.	TRBD2	TRBV27	TRBJ2-1	TGTGCCAGCAGTTTCCGGACTAGCGGGGGGGCCAGGGATGAGCAGTTCTTC	CASSFRTSGGARDEQFF
.	.	TRBV5-6	TRBJ1-1	TGTGCCAGCAGCTTGGATGGTGCGGTCCCTGAAGCTTTCTTT	CASSLDGAVPEAFF
.	.	TRBV6-1	TRBJ2-5	TGTGCCAGCAGTGAGATGGGCGGGGTCGTACAGACCCAGTACTTC	CASSEMGGVVQTQYF
.	.	TRBV6-1	TRBJ1-6	TGTGCCAGCAGTGAAGCGGGGGGGCACGGTTCACCCCTCCACTTT	CASSEAGGHGSPLHF
.	.	TRBV7-2	TRBJ2-7	TGTGCCAGCAGCTGGAGCGCCCAGACCTACGAGCAGTACTTC	CASSWSAQTYEQYF
.	.	TRBV30	TRBJ1-2	TGTGCCTGGAGTGTGGCCCTCCGGACCCGTCCGGATGGCTACACCTTC	CAWSVALRTRPDGYTF
.	TRBD2	TRBV5-6	TRBJ2-3	TGTGCCAGCAGCTCGCCGGGACTAGCCGCAACAGATACGCAGTATTTT	CASSSPGLAATDTQYF
.	.	TRBV18	TRBJ2-5	TGTGCCAGCTCACCCGACCAAGAGACCCAGTACTTC	CASSPDQETQYF
.	.	TRBV19	TRBJ1-1	TGTGCCAGTACGGGGACGATGGGGACGAACACTGAAGCTTTCTTT	CASTGTMGTNTEAFF
.	.	TRBV5-1	TRBJ2-3	TGCGCCAGCAGCTTCCCAGGGGACAAGGCCATAGATACGCAGTATTTT	CASSFPGDKAIDTQYF
few	TRBD1	TRBV5-1	TRBJ2-7	TGCGCCAGCAGCCGGACAGGGCCGAACTACGAGCAGTACTTC	CASSRTGPNYEQYF
.	.	TRBV29-1	TRBJ1-1	TGCAGCGTTGATAAAGTGGGCAGGAACACTGAAGCTTTCTTT	CSVDKVGRNTEAFF
few	.	TRBV4-3	TRBJ1-5	TGCGCCAGCAGCCAAGACACGATCCAGCCCCAGCATTTT	CASSQDTIQPQHF
few	.	TRBV20-1	TRBJ1-4	TGCAGTGCTAGGGCAGCTGAAAAACTGTTTTTT	CSARAAEKLFF
.	.	TRBV2	TRBJ1-6	TGTGCCAGCAGTATGTCAGAAAATTCACCCCTCCACTTT	CASSMSENSPLHF
.	.	TRBV18	TRBJ1-1	TGTGCCAGCTCACCACCGGGGGGGCTGAACACTGAAGCTTTCTTT	CASSPPGGLNTEAFF